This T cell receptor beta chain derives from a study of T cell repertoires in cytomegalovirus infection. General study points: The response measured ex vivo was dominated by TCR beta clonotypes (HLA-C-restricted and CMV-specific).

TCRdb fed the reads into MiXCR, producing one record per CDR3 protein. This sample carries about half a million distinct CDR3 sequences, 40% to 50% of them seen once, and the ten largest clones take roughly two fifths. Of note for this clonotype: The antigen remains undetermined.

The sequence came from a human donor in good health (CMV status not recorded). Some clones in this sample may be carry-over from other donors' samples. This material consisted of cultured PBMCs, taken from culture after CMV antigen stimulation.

The CDR3 DNA reads as TGTGCCAGCAGCTTAGATTGGCAGCCCCAGCATTTT. Its protein is CASSLDWQPQHF. This chain links TRBV7-8 with TRBJ1-5; no definite D call. Germline CDR1 SGHVS, CDR2 FQNEAQ. Trimming cost V 1 base and J 7 bases, with 5 bases left between them. The CDR3 extends over 12 amino acids. The variable domain in full, with the rest retrieved from reference TRBV7-8 and TRBJ1-5, is GAGVSQSPRYKVAKRGQDVALRCDPISGHVSLFWYQQALGQGPEFLTYFQNEAQLDKSGLPSDRFFAERPEGSVSTLKIQRTQQEDSAVYLCASSLDWQPQHFGDGTRLSIL.